The entry below gives a single TCR beta chain sequence along with its context. Its antigen is unknown. This specimen comes from a study of OX40 agonist ivuxolimab in advanced cancers. Overall study results and limits: Expanded clones tended on average to be more numerous among CD8+ T cells than CD4+.

TCRdb keeps only in-frame clones here, not all; method: immunoSEQ multiplex PCR. Here the sample spans 89,000 or so clones, about 86% being singletons. From germline, CDR1 is GTSNPN and CDR2 SVGIG (reference sequence). V shed 8 bases and J shed 3 bases, with 16 bases lying between them. This CDR3 spans 13 amino acids. V and J are TRBV30 and TRBJ1-2; D remains ambiguous. This TCR was recovered from an adult with an advanced solid tumor such as melanoma, head and neck, liver or kidney cancer. The material was CD4+ or CD8+ T cells sorted from blood, obtained in a trial of the OX40 agonist ivuxolimab. CDR3: CASKGSDDYGYTF. The CDR3 DNA reads TGTGCCAGCAAAGGGAGCGACGACTATGGCTACACCTTC.